The T cell receptor (beta chain) described here comes from a study of cytomegalovirus exposure and HLA in healthy donors. Findings and limits, study-wide: For cytomegalovirus status, the classifier reportedly gave diagnoses with high specificity and sensitivity.

Produced via immunoSEQ multiplex PCR; TCRdb's table is partial and in-frame only. This sample carries 250,000 to 350,000 clones, roughly nine tenths of them seen once, and the ten largest clones take over 1%. Details on this clone: Its antigen is unidentified.

Germline-derived CDR1 and CDR2 are MGHDK and SYGVNS. The CDR3 has 15 residues. Trimming shortened V by 3 bases and J by 5 bases, and 13 bases separated the two germline ends. V and J are TRBV25-1 and TRBJ1-4, with no clear D. Sequenced: PBMCs. This receptor was identified in a woman aged 25 to 39 in good health and CMV-seropositive. CDR3 coding DNA: TGTGCCAGCAGTGAGTGGGCCGGGGAGAATGAAAAACTGTTTTTT. Protein: CASSEWAGENEKLFF.